Presented here are 18 T cell receptor beta chains from one specimen sequenced in a study of shared clonotypes between healthy human individuals. Libraries were prepared by immunoSEQ multiplex PCR; TCRdb keeps only in-frame clonotypes and omits some of them. This table has over a million clones, roughly 97% appearing once. The material sequenced was naive CD4+ T cells sorted from blood. Sample subset: CD45RA+ positively selected. These receptor sequences come from a man aged 25 to 40 in good health.

The chain recombines TRBV28 with TRBJ2-5, with TRBD2 matching over 9 bases. The germline V gene encodes CDR1 MDHEN and CDR2 SYDVKM. Trimming at V came to 1 base and at J to 3 bases, leaving 3 bases not matched to a gene. This CDR3 contains 15 residues. The CDR3 here is CASSLLASGKETQYF. The DNA for the CDR3 is TGTGCCAGCAGTTTATTGGCTAGCGGGAAAGAGACCCAGTACTTC.

The rearrangement uses TRBV30 and TRBJ1-1, with D possibly being TRBD1 (5 bases). This CDR3 has 12 amino acids. V dropped 5 bases and J dropped 0 bases, with 7 bases sitting between them. CDR1 and CDR2 (germline): GTSNPN, SVGIG (reference sequence). CDR3 bases: TGTGCCTGGCTGACAGTGAACACTGAAGCTTTCTTT. Translated, it gives CAWLTVNTEAFF.

The chain recombines TRBV18 with TRBJ2-1; 7 nucleotides align to TRBD2. This CDR3 has 15 residues. CDR1 is KGHSH, CDR2 LQKENI, per germline. V shed 4 bases and J 7 bases; nucleotides not matched to a gene: 10. The CDR3 spells CASSLYQAGLNEQFF. The DNA of the CDR3 is TGTGCCAGCTCACTCTATCAAGCGGGACTGAATGAGCAGTTCTTC.

This sequence joins TRBV19 and TRBJ1-3; possible D gene TRBD1, 6 bases. The CDR3 is 12 residues long. Looked up from germline, CDR1 is LNHDA and CDR2 is SQIVND (reference sequence). The CDR3: CAASGAGNTIYF. The CDR3 DNA reads as TGTGCTGCATCAGGGGCTGGAAACACCATATATTTT.

The chain recombines TRBV5-4 with TRBJ2-7; the match to TRBD2 covers 10 bases. The J segment lost 0 bases and the V segment lost 4 bases, leaving 4 bases of the junction unmatched. CDR1 is SGHNT and CDR2 is YYREEE in the germline V gene (reference sequence). CDR3 length: 15 amino acids. The CDR3 loop is CASSGTSGVSYEQYF. The CDR3, as DNA: TGTGCCAGCAGCGGTACTAGCGGGGTCTCCTACGAGCAGTACTTC.

This sequence joins TRBV18 and TRBJ2-3; D call uncertain. The germline V and J ends were trimmed by 1 base and 4 bases, with 15 bases remaining between them. The germline CDR1 and CDR2 sequences are KGHSH and LQKENI. There are 16 residues in the CDR3. This CDR3 is CASSPREGFVADTQYF. CDR3 nucleotides: TGTGCCAGCTCACCACGTGAAGGGTTCGTGGCAGATACGCAGTATTTT.

The chain has TRBV29-1 and TRBJ1-4, with D perhaps matching TRBD1 (6 bases). V lost 4 bases to trimming and J lost 7 bases, with 19 bases between them. Per the germline V gene, CDR1 is SQVTM and CDR2 is ANQGSEA. This CDR3 region has 15 residues. CDR3: CSVVGRGGGREKLFF. The CDR3 nucleotides are TGCAGCGTTGTCGGCAGGGGAGGTGGGCGTGAAAAACTGTTTTTT.

This chain links TRBV5-5 with TRBJ1-4; the D is unclear. In germline, CDR1 is SGHKS, CDR2 YYEKEE (reference sequence). The CDR3 spans 12 residues. Trimming left V 5 bases short and J 4 bases short, with 6 bases between. The CDR3 DNA reads TGTGCCAGCAGTAGGGATAATGAAAAACTGTTTTTT. Its translation: CASSRDNEKLFF.

The V gene is TRBV30, the J gene TRBJ1-2; 7 bases are a match to TRBD1. There are 15 residues in the CDR3. Germline V lookup: CDR1 GTSNPN, CDR2 SVGIG (reference sequence). Trimming at V came to 1 base and at J to 8 bases, leaving 13 bases not matched to a gene. In DNA, the CDR3 is TGTGCCTGGAGTGCAGGGAACATAGGGGGCAGGGGCTACACCTTC. It specifies CAWSAGNIGGRGYTF.

The chain couples TRBV18 to TRBJ2-1, with D unresolved. The V gene lost 5 bases and the J gene lost 2 bases, with 7 bases spanning the gap. The CDR3 is 13 residues long. CDR1 and CDR2 (germline): KGHSH, LQKENI. CDR3 amino acids: CASSVGTYNEQFF. CDR3 in DNA: TGTGCCAGCTCAGTGGGAACCTACAATGAGCAGTTCTTC.

The chain employs TRBV5-4 and TRBJ2-7, with D perhaps matching TRBD1 (5 bases). Trimming stripped 3 bases from V and 2 bases from J, with 9 bases between. CDR3 length: 13 amino acids. Germline values: CDR1 SGHNT, CDR2 YYREEE (reference sequence). CDR3 in amino acids: CASSSDRPYEQYF. CDR3 coding DNA: TGTGCCAGCAGCTCAGACAGACCCTACGAGCAGTACTTC.

In regard to this clone: Other DNA sequences in the same sample also yield this CDR3. The genes are TRBV7-9 and TRBJ2-7; the D is unclear. Germline V gene data show CDR1 as SEHNR and CDR2 as FQNEAQ (reference sequence). This CDR3 is 12 amino acids long. Trimming removed 2 bases at V and 4 bases at J, with 6 bases between. The CDR3 sequence: CASSLTDYEQYF. The CDR3 nucleotides are TGTGCCAGCAGCTTAACAGATTACGAGCAGTACTTC. Supplemented by reference TRBV7-9 and TRBJ2-7, the full variable domain reads DTGVSQNPRHKITKRGQNVTFRCDPISEHNRLYWYRQTLGQGPEFLTYFQNEAQLEKSRLLSDRFSAERPKGSFSTLEIQRTEQGDSAMYLCASSLTDYEQYFGPGTRLTVT.

DNA of the CDR3: TGTGCCAGCAGCCCCTCACCGGGACAGGGGAAATCCTACGAGCAGTACTTC. Amino acids: CASSPSPGQGKSYEQYF. The rearrangement uses TRBV7-6 and TRBJ2-7; TRBD1 aligns across 10 bases. The CDR3 runs to 17 residues. With 5 bases clipped from V and 1 base from J, the junction kept 11 bases outside the gene matches. From germline, CDR1 is SGHVS and CDR2 FNYEAQ.

The rearrangement uses TRBV30 and TRBJ2-4; D remains unclear. Germline V gene lookup returns CDR1 GTSNPN and CDR2 SVGIG (reference sequence). V lost 0 bases to trimming and J lost 9 bases, with 9 bases between them. This CDR3 contains 12 residues. Written as DNA, the CDR3 is TGTGCCTGGAGTGTAGGATTTGGCATTCAGTACTTC. This encodes CAWSVGFGIQYF.

Written as DNA, the CDR3 is TGTGCCAGCAGTCCGGACATGTTTTACGAGCAGTACTTC. This encodes CASSPDMFYEQYF. This chain joins TRBV27 and TRBJ2-7; weak D call: TRBD1 (5 bases). V gave up 5 bases and J gave up 4 bases, with 12 bases separating them. Germline lookup yields CDR1 MNHEY and CDR2 SMNVEV (reference sequence). The CDR3 has 13 amino acids.

The chain recombines TRBV29-1 with TRBJ2-7; D uncertain. The V gene's germline CDR1 is SQVTM and CDR2 ANQGSEA. There are 14 residues in the CDR3. Trimming pared 7 bases from V and 0 bases from J, leaving 16 bases between. CDR3 loop: CSALGATGSYEQYF. CDR3 bases: TGCAGCGCCCTAGGAGCGACCGGCTCCTACGAGCAGTACTTC.

The V and J genes are TRBV14 and TRBJ2-1, with D tentatively TRBD2 (5 bases). The CDR3 is 16 amino acids. V shed 4 bases and J shed 7 bases, with 20 bases lying between them. Germline lookup yields CDR1 SGHDN and CDR2 FVKESK. The CDR3 nucleotides read TGTGCCAGCAGCCGAAAACACGTTGCTAGCCCTAATGAGCAGTTCTTC. It yields the protein CASSRKHVASPNEQFF.

This rearrangement joins TRBV6-5 to TRBJ2-1; 9 bases agree with TRBD1. Germline V gene sequence: CDR1 MNHEY, CDR2 SVGAGI. The CDR3 runs to 14 residues. The ends lost 8 bases at V and 7 bases at J; junction bases unmatched: 9. In DNA form, the CDR3 reads TGTGCCAGCTCTCCTGGACAGGGGTGGAATGAGCAGTTCTTC. Protein: CASSPGQGWNEQFF.